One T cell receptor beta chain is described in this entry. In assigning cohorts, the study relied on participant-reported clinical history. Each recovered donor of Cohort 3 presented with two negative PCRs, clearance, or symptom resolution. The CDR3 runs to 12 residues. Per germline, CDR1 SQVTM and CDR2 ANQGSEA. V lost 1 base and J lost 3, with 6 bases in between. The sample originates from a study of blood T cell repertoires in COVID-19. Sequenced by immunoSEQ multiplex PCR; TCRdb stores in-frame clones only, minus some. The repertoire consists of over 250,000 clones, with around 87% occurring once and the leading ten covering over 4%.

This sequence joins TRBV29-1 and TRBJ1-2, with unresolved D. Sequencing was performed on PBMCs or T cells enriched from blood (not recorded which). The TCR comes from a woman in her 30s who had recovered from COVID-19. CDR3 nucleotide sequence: TGCAGCGTTGAAGTTCAGGACTATGGCTACACCTTC. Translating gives CSVEVQDYGYTF.